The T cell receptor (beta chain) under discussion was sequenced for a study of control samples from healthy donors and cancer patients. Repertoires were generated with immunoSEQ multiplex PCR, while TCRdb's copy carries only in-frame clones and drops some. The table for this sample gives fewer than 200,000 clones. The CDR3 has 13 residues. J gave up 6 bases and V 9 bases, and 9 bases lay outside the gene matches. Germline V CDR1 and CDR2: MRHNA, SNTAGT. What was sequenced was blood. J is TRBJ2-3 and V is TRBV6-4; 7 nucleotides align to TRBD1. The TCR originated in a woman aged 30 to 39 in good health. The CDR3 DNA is TGTGCCAGTTCGGGACAGCCAGGTGATACGCAGTATTTT. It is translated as CASSGQPGDTQYF.